This note documents a single T cell receptor beta chain sequence. As yet, its antigen is unknown. Data came from immunoSEQ multiplex PCR; TCRdb stores just in-frame clones and leaves some out. The data contain some 130,000 clones, 90% to 95% of them seen just once; the ten biggest clones take up roughly 7%. These data belong to a study of T cell responses to AZD1222 COVID-19 vaccine. Study conclusions and caveats: Donors skewed white British and female; clonal diversity was possibly underestimated. After two AZD1222 doses, spike-specific TCR breadth and depth rose versus day 0.

Germline V lookup: CDR1 SEHNR, CDR2 FQNEAQ (reference sequence). CDR3 length equals 12 residues. With 7 bases removed from V and 2 bases from J, the gap between germline ends came to 8 bases. This TCR derives from an adult who received the AZD1222 COVID-19 vaccine. Sample: peripheral blood, taken 28 days after the second AZD1222 dose. The chain employs TRBV7-9 and TRBJ1-2; D gene unclear. The CDR3 here is CASMRRNYGYTF. Written as DNA, the CDR3 is TGTGCCAGCATGCGGCGAAACTATGGCTACACCTTC. The full variable domain, in which reference TRBV7-9 and TRBJ1-2 provide the parts outside the CDR3, is DTGVSQNPRHKITKRGQNVTFRCDPISEHNRLYWYRQTLGQGPEFLTYFQNEAQLEKSRLLSDRFSAERPKGSFSTLEIQRTEQGDSAMYLCASMRRNYGYTFGSGTRLTVV.